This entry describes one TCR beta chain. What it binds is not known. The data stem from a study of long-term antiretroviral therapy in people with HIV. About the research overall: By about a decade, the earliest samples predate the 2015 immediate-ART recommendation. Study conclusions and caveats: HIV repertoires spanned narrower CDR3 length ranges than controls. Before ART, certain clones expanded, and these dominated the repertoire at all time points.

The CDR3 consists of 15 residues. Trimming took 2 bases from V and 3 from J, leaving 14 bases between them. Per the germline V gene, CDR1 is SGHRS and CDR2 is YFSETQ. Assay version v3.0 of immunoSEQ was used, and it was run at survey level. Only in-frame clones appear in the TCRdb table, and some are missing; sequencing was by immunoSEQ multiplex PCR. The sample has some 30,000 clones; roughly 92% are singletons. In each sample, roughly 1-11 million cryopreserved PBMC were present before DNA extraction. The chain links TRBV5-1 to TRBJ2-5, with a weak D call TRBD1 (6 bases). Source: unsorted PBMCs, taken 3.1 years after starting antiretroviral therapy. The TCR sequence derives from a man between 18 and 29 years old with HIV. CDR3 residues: CASSFFLRTEETQYF. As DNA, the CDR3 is TGCGCCAGCAGCTTCTTCCTCCGGACAGAAGAGACCCAGTACTTC.